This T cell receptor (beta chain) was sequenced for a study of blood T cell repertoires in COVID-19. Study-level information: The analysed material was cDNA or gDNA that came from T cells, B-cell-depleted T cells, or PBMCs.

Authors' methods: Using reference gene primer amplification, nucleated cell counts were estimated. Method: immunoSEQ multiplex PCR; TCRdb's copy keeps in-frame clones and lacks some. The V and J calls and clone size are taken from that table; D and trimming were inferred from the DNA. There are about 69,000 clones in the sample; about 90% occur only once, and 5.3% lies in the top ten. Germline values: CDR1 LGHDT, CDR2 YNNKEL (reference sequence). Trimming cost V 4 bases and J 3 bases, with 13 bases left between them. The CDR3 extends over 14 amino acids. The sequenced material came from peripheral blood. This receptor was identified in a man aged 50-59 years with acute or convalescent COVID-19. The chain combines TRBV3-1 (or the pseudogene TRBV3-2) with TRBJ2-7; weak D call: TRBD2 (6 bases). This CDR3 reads CASSPGGVFYEQYF. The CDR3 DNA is TGTGCCAGCAGCCCGGGCGGGGTCTTCTACGAGCAGTACTTC.